Sequencing of this T cell receptor (beta chain) was carried out in a study of blood T cell repertoires in COVID-19. Overall study: Specimens from acute and convalescent COVID-19 originated in the United States, Italy and Spain.

Generated by immunoSEQ multiplex PCR, the TCRdb table keeps only in-frame clones and is missing some. The sample lists about 160,000 clones, 83% occurring once. The CDR3 extends over 13 amino acids. V was cut by 4 bases and J by 5 bases, with 14 bases left in between. Germline V gives CDR1 SQVTM, CDR2 ANQGSEA. Enrolled through a virtual design, the participants were between 18 and 89 years of age and came from under 30 US areas. Participants' own reports of clinical history determined their cohort assignment. Sequencing was done on a sample of PBMCs or T cells enriched from blood (not recorded which). V usage is TRBV29-1 and J usage is TRBJ1-1, with D perhaps TRBD1 (5 bases). This receptor was identified in a woman in her forties or fifties in a cohort exposed to, infected with or recovered from COVID-19 (not recorded which). CDR3 residues: CSVGLGGGTEAFF. The DNA for the CDR3 is TGCAGCGTTGGATTGGGGGGGGGAACTGAAGCTTTCTTT.